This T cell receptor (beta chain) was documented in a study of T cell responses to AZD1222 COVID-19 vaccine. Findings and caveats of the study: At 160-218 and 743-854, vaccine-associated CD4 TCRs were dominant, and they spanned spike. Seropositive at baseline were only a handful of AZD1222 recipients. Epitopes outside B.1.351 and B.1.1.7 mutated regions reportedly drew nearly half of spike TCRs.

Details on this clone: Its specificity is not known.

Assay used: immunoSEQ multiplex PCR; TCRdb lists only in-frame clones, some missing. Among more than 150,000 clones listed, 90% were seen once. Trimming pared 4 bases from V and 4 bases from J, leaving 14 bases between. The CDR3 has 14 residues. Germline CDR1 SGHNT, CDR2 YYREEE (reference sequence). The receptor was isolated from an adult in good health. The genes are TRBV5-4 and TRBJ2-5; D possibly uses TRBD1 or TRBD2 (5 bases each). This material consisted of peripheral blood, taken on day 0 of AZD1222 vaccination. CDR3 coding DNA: TGTGCCAGCAGCAAACCGGGACGGGGAGAGACCCAGTACTTC. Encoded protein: CASSKPGRGETQYF.